These 22 T cell receptor beta chains came from one sample sequenced in a study of T-cell reconstitution after alpha-beta-depleted transplantation in children. The library targeted TCRbeta and was prepared with unique molecular identifiers. TCRdb re-called the PCR reads through MiXCR, storing one row per CDR3 protein. The table lists 440,000 or so distinct CDR3 sequences, 43% of them singletons. Here the sequenced sample was PBMCs, taken before TCRalphabeta/CD19-depleted stem cell transplant. These receptors came from a girl aged 2 to 10 with aplastic anemia, due to receive a stem cell transplant.

V gene TRBV12-3 or TRBV12-4 combines with J gene TRBJ2-5, with 8 bases fitting TRBD2. The CDR3 has 13 amino acids. Trimming took 4 bases from V and 9 from J; bases not matched to a gene: 7. CDR3 protein: CASSSGTRGAQYF. The CDR3 nucleotides are TGTGCCAGCAGTTCCGGGACTAGGGGAGCCCAGTACTTC.

This chain uses TRBV6-5 with TRBJ2-5; 8 bases fit TRBD1. The germline V gene has CDR1 MNHEY and CDR2 SVGAGI. Trimming at V came to 4 bases and at J to 3 bases, leaving 7 bases not matched to a gene. The CDR3 loop spans 15 amino acids. CDR3 amino acids: CASSSGQGFKETQYF. The CDR3 DNA reads as TGTGCCAGCAGTTCCGGACAGGGATTCAAAGAGACCCAGTACTTC.

The genes are TRBV5-1 and TRBJ2-7, with 10 bases matching TRBD1. The length of the CDR3 is 15 residues. Germline CDR1 SGHRS, CDR2 YFSETQ. Unmatched junction bases numbered 4, after V lost 3 bases and J lost 1 base. CDR3 coding DNA: TGCGCCAGCAGCTCGGAGGGACAGGGGTCCTACGAGCAGTACTTC. Amino acids: CASSSEGQGSYEQYF.

The V call is TRBV7-8, the J call TRBJ2-4; D unresolved. Trimming removed 5 bases at V and 0 bases at J, with 11 bases between. The CDR3 has 15 residues. Germline V gene data show CDR1 as SGHVS and CDR2 as FQNEAQ. CDR3 in amino acids: CASSPAEIAKNIQYF. CDR3 sequence (DNA): TGTGCCAGCAGCCCCGCAGAAATAGCCAAAAACATTCAGTACTTC.

This chain uses TRBV4-2 with TRBJ2-7; D is ambiguous. The germline gives CDR1 LGHNA, CDR2 YNFKEQ. Trimming pared 2 bases from V and 3 bases from J, leaving 8 bases between. CDR3 length: 13 amino acids. CDR3 DNA: TGTGCCAGCAGCCAATATGGAGACTACGAGCAGTACTTC. It translates to CASSQYGDYEQYF.

This sequence joins TRBV6-1 and TRBJ1-3; TRBD1 might be the D (5 bases). The germline gives CDR1 MNHNS, CDR2 SASEGT. V was cut by 6 bases and J by 0 bases, with 12 bases left in between. This CDR3 comprises 15 residues. The CDR3 nucleotides read TGTGCCAGCAGCGTTGACAGACCCTCTGGAAACACCATATATTTT. This sequence encodes CASSVDRPSGNTIYF.

The CDR3 loop is CASSLSGGQTEAFF. As DNA, the CDR3 is TGTGCCAGCAGCTTGTCAGGGGGGCAAACTGAAGCTTTCTTT. The chain carries TRBV7-3 and TRBJ1-1, with 7 nucleotides matching TRBD1. This CDR3 comprises 14 residues. Trimming at V came to 3 bases and at J to 5 bases, leaving 6 bases not matched to a gene. The germline CDR1 and CDR2 sequences are SGHTA and FQGTGA.

Ten or more counts support this clonotype. The CDR3 loop reads CASSFYRGRETQYF. DNA of the CDR3: TGTGCCAGCAGCTTTTACAGGGGTAGGGAGACCCAGTACTTC. This chain connects TRBV7-2 to TRBJ2-5; 7 positions match TRBD1. The germline CDR1 and CDR2 sequences are SGHTA and FQGNSA. The trim removed 3 bases at V and 5 bases at J, leaving 6 bases unmatched. The length of the CDR3 is 14 residues.

The CDR3 here is CASKEGYSTDTQYF. The CDR3 region has the DNA TGTGCCAGCAAGGAGGGATATAGCACAGATACGCAGTATTTT. The chain carries TRBV5-4 and TRBJ2-3; a possible D gene is TRBD2 (6 bases). Germline V CDR1 and CDR2: SGHNT, YYREEE (reference sequence). Trimming stripped 6 bases from V and 0 bases from J, with 11 bases between. The CDR3 covers 14 residues. The whole variable domain, filled in from reference TRBV5-4 and TRBJ2-3, reads ETGVTQSPTHLIKTRGQQVTLRCSSQSGHNTVSWYQQALGQGPQFIFQYYREEENGRGNFPPRFSGLQFPNYSSELNVNALELDDSALYLCASKEGYSTDTQYFGPGTRLTVL.

This clonotype was recorded at least ten times. This chain uses TRBV12-3 or TRBV12-4 with TRBJ2-2; D is uncertain. Trimming took off 3 bases at V and 1 base at J, with 6 bases between the two ends. This CDR3 is built from 14 residues. As DNA, the CDR3 is TGTGCCAGCAGTTTCCACAGGAACACCGGGGAGCTGTTTTTT. This gives the protein CASSFHRNTGELFF.

Comments on this clonotype: This may be a read error, as it is one base from a much larger clone. The rearrangement uses TRBV7-2 and TRBJ2-3; no clear D gene. The germline gives CDR1 SGHTA, CDR2 FQGNSA. This CDR3 is 12 amino acids long. The V and J ends lost 3 bases and 4 bases respectively, with 5 bases between them. The CDR3 DNA sequence: TGTGCCAGCAGCTTGTACGCAGATACGCAGTATTTT. This sequence encodes CASSLYADTQYF.

The rearrangement uses TRBV7-2 and TRBJ2-2; 8 nucleotides line up with TRBD2. Trimming cost V 6 bases and J 7 bases; bases outside gene matches: 7. This CDR3 is built from 14 residues. The V gene's germline CDR1 is SGHTA and CDR2 FQGNSA. The CDR3 is CASSPGGEVGELFF. CDR3 nucleotides: TGTGCCAGCAGTCCCGGGGGGGAGGTCGGGGAGCTGTTTTTT.

The chain employs TRBV12-3 or TRBV12-4 and TRBJ1-1; no reliable D call. V shed 5 bases and J shed 0 bases, with 13 bases lying between them. The CDR3 contains 15 residues. The DNA of the CDR3 is TGTGCCAGCAGTCCACGGCGGGTTATGAACACTGAAGCTTTCTTT. Translating it yields CASSPRRVMNTEAFF.

This clonotype was seen more than once but under ten times. This chain uses TRBV20-1 with TRBJ1-6; D is ambiguous. V shed 7 bases and J shed 5 bases, with 9 bases lying between them. The CDR3 runs 12 residues. CDR1 and CDR2 (germline): DFQATT, SNEGSKA (reference sequence). The CDR3, as DNA: TGCAGTGTTGCAGCGAATAATTCACCCCTCCACTTT. Protein product: CSVAANNSPLHF.

The genes are TRBV12-3 or TRBV12-4 and TRBJ2-1, with TRBD1 as a possible D gene (6 bases). V was trimmed by 6 bases and J by 5 bases, leaving 17 bases between them. The CDR3 covers 15 residues. Written as DNA, the CDR3 is TGTGCCAGCAGCCCACCGACAGGATCTGACAATGAGCAGTTCTTC. Protein: CASSPPTGSDNEQFF.

The chain couples TRBV25-1 to TRBJ2-5, with a possible D match to TRBD1 (5 bases). CDR1 is MGHDK, CDR2 SYGVNS, per germline. The CDR3 runs 13 residues. Trimming removed 4 bases at V and 3 bases at J, with 9 bases between. Here the CDR3 DNA reads TGTGCCAGCAGTGGAGACAGTAAAGAGACCCAGTACTTC. Translating gives CASSGDSKETQYF.

The V gene is TRBV7-3, the J gene TRBJ2-2; the D is unclear. This CDR3 region has 15 residues. CDR1 SGHTA and CDR2 FQGTGA come from the germline V gene. Trimming cost V 5 bases and J 5 bases, with 15 bases left between them. The DNA of the CDR3 is TGTGCCAGCAGCGAAGGCCCAGGAATTACCGGGGAGCTGTTTTTT. Encoded protein: CASSEGPGITGELFF.

The chain uses TRBV2 and TRBJ2-5; D tentatively fits TRBD1 or TRBD2 (5 bases each). The CDR3 is 17 residues long. Trimming pared 1 base from V and 2 bases from J, leaving 17 bases between. CDR1 and CDR2 from the germline V gene are SNHLY and FYNNEI. The CDR3 reads CASSEGDGDTLQETQYF. The CDR3 DNA is TGTGCCAGCAGTGAAGGGGACGGAGACACACTTCAAGAGACCCAGTACTTC.

This clonotype came up many times. The V and J genes are TRBV20-1 and TRBJ2-1; 9 bases line up with TRBD1. Germline loops: CDR1 DFQATT, CDR2 SNEGSKA (reference sequence). The CDR3 runs to 15 residues. Germline trimming cut 0 bases from V and 6 bases from J; bases unmatched to any gene: 6. CDR3 loop: CSARDPGQGTNEQFF. The CDR3, as DNA: TGCAGTGCTAGAGATCCGGGACAGGGAACCAATGAGCAGTTCTTC.

This clonotype was observed many times. J is TRBJ2-1 and V is TRBV15, with D possibly being TRBD1 or TRBD2 (6 bases each). The CDR3 contains 15 residues. Germline CDR1 LNHNV, CDR2 YYDKDF (reference sequence). The V gene lost 0 bases and the J gene lost 2 bases, with 8 bases spanning the gap. Here the CDR3 reads CATSREEGAYNEQFF. DNA for the CDR3: TGTGCCACCAGCAGAGAGGAGGGGGCCTACAATGAGCAGTTCTTC. Looking up the rest from reference TRBV15 and TRBJ2-1 gives the full variable domain: DAMVIQNPRYQVTQFGKPVTLSCSQTLNHNVMYWYQQKSSQAPKLLFHYYDKDFNNEADTPDNFQSRRPNTSFCFLDIRSPGLGDTAMYLCATSREEGAYNEQFFGPGTRLTVL.

This clonotype came up many times. V gene TRBV10-3 combines with J gene TRBJ2-3, with 7 bases identical to TRBD2. This CDR3 has 17 amino acids. The V segment lost 4 bases and the J segment 0 bases; nucleotides outside the gene matches: 10. Germline V gene sequence: CDR1 ENHRY, CDR2 SYGVKD. DNA of the CDR3: TGTGCCATCAGTGCCCGGCCTATTAGCGGGAGCACAGATACGCAGTATTTT. Translation gives CAISARPISGSTDTQYF.

The sample holds a few counts of this clonotype. This chain links TRBV11-3 with TRBJ2-1; D gene uncertain. V shed 3 bases and J shed 10 bases, with 10 bases lying between them. Germline V gene lookup returns CDR1 SGHNT and CDR2 YENEEA. CDR3 length equals 12 residues. CDR3 sequence (DNA): TGTGCCAGCAGCTTGAACTTAGGCGAGCAGTTCTTC. Its translation is CASSLNLGEQFF. Drawing the rest from reference TRBV11-3 and TRBJ2-1, the complete variable domain is EAGVVQSPRYKIIEKKQPVAFWCNPISGHNTLYWYLQNLGQGPELLIRYENEEAVDDSQLPKDRFSAERLKGVDSTLKIQPAELGDSAVYLCASSLNLGEQFFGPGTRLTVL.